A single sample gave rise to the 8 T cell receptor beta chains below, sequenced in a study of cytomegalovirus exposure and HLA in healthy donors. Both 60 Vbeta primers and 13 Jbeta primers went into the PCR. This table comes from immunoSEQ multiplex PCR, and its TCRdb copy is limited to in-frame clones, with some not included. The sample holds 150,000 to 200,000 clones, around 82% seen once. Material for sequencing was PBMCs. These receptors came from a man younger than 35 in good health and CMV-seronegative.

The chain couples TRBV7-2 to TRBJ1-6; D perhaps matches TRBD1 (6 bases). The CDR3 covers 14 residues. The V and J ends lost 6 bases and 9 bases respectively, with 15 bases between them. Germline CDR1 reads SGHTA; CDR2 reads FQGNSA. The CDR3 DNA reads as TGTGCCAGCAGACGGGGACATCGCTTTTCACCCCTCCACTTT. Its translation is CASRRGHRFSPLHF.

The CDR3 loop is CASSIRGNSYNSPLHF. Here the CDR3 DNA reads TGTGCCAGCAGCATCCGGGGGAACTCCTATAATTCACCCCTCCACTTT. This rearrangement joins TRBV7-6 to TRBJ1-6; tentatively, D is TRBD1 (5 bases). From germline, CDR1 is SGHVS and CDR2 FNYEAQ. V dropped 5 bases and J dropped 0 bases, with 11 bases sitting between them. CDR3 length equals 16 residues.

V is TRBV5-4 and J is TRBJ1-4, with D hard to call. Germline lookup yields CDR1 SGHNT and CDR2 YYREEE (reference sequence). V shed 4 bases and J shed 6 bases, with 13 bases lying between them. This CDR3 has 14 amino acids. CDR3 sequence reads: CASSKDLPDEKLFF. DNA of the CDR3: TGTGCCAGCAGCAAGGACTTACCGGATGAAAAACTGTTTTTT.

This chain joins TRBV4-2 and TRBJ2-5; TRBD2 might be the D (5 bases). The CDR3 extends over 15 amino acids. Germline loops: CDR1 LGHNA, CDR2 YNFKEQ. Trimming shortened V by 0 bases and J by 0 bases, and 8 bases separated the two germline ends. CDR3 sequence reads: CASSQDGGYQETQYF. In DNA, the CDR3 is TGTGCCAGCAGCCAAGACGGCGGGTACCAAGAGACCCAGTACTTC.

V is TRBV6-4 and J is TRBJ2-2, with 9 positions matching TRBD2. This CDR3 has 19 amino acids. Germline values: CDR1 MRHNA, CDR2 SNTAGT. The ends lost 8 bases at V and 6 bases at J; junction bases unmatched: 22. The CDR3 sequence: CASAERGLGAGGTAGELFF. The DNA for the CDR3 is TGTGCCAGCGCTGAAAGGGGACTTGGTGCGGGAGGGACGGCCGGGGAGCTGTTTTTT.

This clone has only a few counts. This chain joins TRBV27 and TRBJ2-4, with a weak D call TRBD1 (6 bases). CDR3 size: 17 residues. V dropped 2 bases and J dropped 2 bases, with 16 bases sitting between them. Germline V gene sequence: CDR1 MNHEY, CDR2 SMNVEV (reference sequence). The CDR3 reads CASSLGADRNTKNIQYF. The CDR3 nucleotides read TGTGCCAGCAGTTTAGGAGCTGACAGGAACACCAAAAACATTCAGTACTTC.

The rearrangement links TRBV2 to TRBJ1-1; 9 nucleotides line up with TRBD1. After removal of 4 bases from V and 5 bases from J, the junction contained 2 bases not matched to a gene. Germline CDR1 reads SNHLY; CDR2 reads FYNNEI. CDR3 size: 13 residues. Here the CDR3 reads CASSVGTGTEAFF. CDR3 bases: TGTGCCAGCAGTGTAGGGACAGGGACTGAAGCTTTCTTT. Drawing the rest from reference TRBV2 and TRBJ1-1, the complete variable domain is EPEVTQTPSHQVTQMGQEVILRCVPISNHLYFYWYRQILGQKVEFLVSFYNNEISEKSEIFDDQFSVERPDGSNFTLKIRSTKLEDSAMYFCASSVGTGTEAFFGQGTRLTVV.

The chain is built from TRBV9 and TRBJ2-3; no reliable D call. Trimming shortened V by 2 bases and J by 0 bases, and 10 bases separated the two germline ends. The CDR3 runs to 15 residues. CDR1 is SGDLS and CDR2 is YYNGEE in the germline V gene. This CDR3 is CASSVVASSTDTQYF. CDR3 coding DNA: TGTGCCAGCAGCGTTGTTGCGTCTAGCACAGATACGCAGTATTTT.